This TCR beta chain was found in a study of OX40 agonist ivuxolimab in advanced cancers. For the study at large: Checkpoint inhibitors had been given previously to roughly 40% of patients.

General study points: The average count of expanded clones was higher among CD8+ T cells than among CD4+.

TCRdb's table, derived via immunoSEQ multiplex PCR, lists solely in-frame clones and lacks some. The sample records about 51,000 clones, about four fifths being singletons. Peripheral blood came from all dose cohorts at three timepoints. As for this clone: The antigen is unknown.

Trimming stripped 5 bases from V and 4 bases from J, with 15 bases between. CDR1 and CDR2 (germline): SSHAT, FNYEAQ (reference sequence). CDR3 length: 14 amino acids. The TCR comes from an adult with an advanced solid tumor such as melanoma, head and neck, liver or kidney cancer. Sequenced here: CD4+ or CD8+ T cells sorted from blood, sampled in a trial of the OX40 agonist ivuxolimab. The chain is built from TRBV7-7 and TRBJ2-7; D may match TRBD1 or TRBD2 (6 bases each). CDR3 DNA: TGTGCCAGCAGCCGCGGGACAATAGGGTACGAGCAGTACTTC. Its protein is CASSRGTIGYEQYF.